This record covers a single TCR beta chain. Its antigen is as yet unknown. V lost 3 bases and J lost 2, with 11 bases in between. This CDR3 comprises 13 residues. The germline gives CDR1 SQVTM, CDR2 ANQGSEA. The assay, immunoSEQ v3.0, was run at survey level. Measured with immunoSEQ multiplex PCR; TCRdb has only the in-frame clones, and not every one. The sample shows about 33,000 clones, about 96% of them seen only once. These data belong to a study of long-term antiretroviral therapy in people with HIV. Study summary: The earliest samples came about a decade before the 2015 immediate-ART recommendation. Overall study findings and caveats: Clones that had undergone expansion before ART prevailed in the repertoire throughout all time points. Blood specimens, gathered between about 2003 and 2017, were possibly obtained under older ART regimens.

Each sample contained roughly 0.95-11 million cryopreserved PBMC, thawed before DNA extraction. This TCR came from a man aged 25 to 40 with HIV. The chain is built from TRBV29-1 and TRBJ2-7; a possible D gene is TRBD2 (5 bases). The sequences come from unsorted PBMCs, collected around 6.6 years after starting antiretroviral therapy. The CDR3 spells CSVDAGPTYEQYF. The CDR3 DNA follows: TGCAGCGTTGACGCGGGCCCTACCTACGAGCAGTACTTC.